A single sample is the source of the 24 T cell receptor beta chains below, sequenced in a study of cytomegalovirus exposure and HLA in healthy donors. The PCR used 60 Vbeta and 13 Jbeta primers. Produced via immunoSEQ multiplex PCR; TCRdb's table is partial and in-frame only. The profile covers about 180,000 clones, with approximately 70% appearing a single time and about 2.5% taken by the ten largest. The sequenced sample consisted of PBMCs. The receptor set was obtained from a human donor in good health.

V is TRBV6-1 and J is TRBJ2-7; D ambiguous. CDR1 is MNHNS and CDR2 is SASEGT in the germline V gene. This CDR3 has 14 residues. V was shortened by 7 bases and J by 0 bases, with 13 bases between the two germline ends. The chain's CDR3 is CASKRQVYSYEQYF. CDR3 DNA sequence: TGTGCCAGCAAAAGGCAGGTCTACTCCTACGAGCAGTACTTC.

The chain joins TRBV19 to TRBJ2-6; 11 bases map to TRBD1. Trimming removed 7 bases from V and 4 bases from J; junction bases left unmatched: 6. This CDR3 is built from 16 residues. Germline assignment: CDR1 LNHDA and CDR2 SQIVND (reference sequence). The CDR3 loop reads CASTGTGGRGANVLTF. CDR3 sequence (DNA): TGTGCCAGTACCGGGACAGGGGGTCGAGGGGCCAACGTCCTGACTTTC.

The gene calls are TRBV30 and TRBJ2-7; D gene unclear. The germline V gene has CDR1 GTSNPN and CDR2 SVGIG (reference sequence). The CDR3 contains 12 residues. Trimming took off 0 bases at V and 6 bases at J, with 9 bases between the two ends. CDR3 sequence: CAWSVLGREQYF. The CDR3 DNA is TGTGCCTGGAGTGTACTGGGCCGCGAGCAGTACTTC.

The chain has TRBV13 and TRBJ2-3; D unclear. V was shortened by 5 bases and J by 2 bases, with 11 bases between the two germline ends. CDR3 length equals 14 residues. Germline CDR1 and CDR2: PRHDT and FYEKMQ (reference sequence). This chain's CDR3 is CASSHRHATDTQYF. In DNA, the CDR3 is TGTGCCAGCAGCCACCGACATGCCACAGATACGCAGTATTTT. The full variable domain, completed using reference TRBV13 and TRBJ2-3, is AAGVIQSPRHLIKEKRETATLKCYPIPRHDTVYWYQQGPGQDPQFLISFYEKMQSDKGSIPDRFSAQQFSDYHSELNMSSLELGDSALYFCASSHRHATDTQYFGPGTRLTVL.

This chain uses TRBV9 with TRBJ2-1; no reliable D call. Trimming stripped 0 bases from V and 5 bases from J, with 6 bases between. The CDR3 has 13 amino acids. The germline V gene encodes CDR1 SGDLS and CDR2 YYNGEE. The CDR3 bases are TGTGCCAGCAGCGTAGTAGTGGACAATGAGCAGTTCTTC. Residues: CASSVVVDNEQFF.

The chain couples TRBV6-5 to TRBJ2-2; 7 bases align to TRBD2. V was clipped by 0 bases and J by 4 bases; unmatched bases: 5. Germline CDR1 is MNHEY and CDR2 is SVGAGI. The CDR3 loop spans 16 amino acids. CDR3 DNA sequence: TGTGCCAGCAGTTACTCGGGGGGGGAGGGCACCGGGGAGCTGTTTTTT. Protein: CASSYSGGEGTGELFF.

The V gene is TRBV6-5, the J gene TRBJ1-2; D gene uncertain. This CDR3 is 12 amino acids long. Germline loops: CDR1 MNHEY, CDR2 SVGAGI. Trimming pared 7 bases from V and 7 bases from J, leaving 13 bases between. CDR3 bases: TGTGCCAGCACTAATACGGACTCTGGCTACACCTTC. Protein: CASTNTDSGYTF.

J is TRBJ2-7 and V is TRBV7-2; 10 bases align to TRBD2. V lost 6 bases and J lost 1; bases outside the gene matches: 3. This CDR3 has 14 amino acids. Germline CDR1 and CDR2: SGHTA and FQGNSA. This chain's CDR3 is CASRRSGGSYEQYF. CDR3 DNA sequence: TGTGCCAGCAGGCGTAGCGGGGGGTCCTACGAGCAGTACTTC.

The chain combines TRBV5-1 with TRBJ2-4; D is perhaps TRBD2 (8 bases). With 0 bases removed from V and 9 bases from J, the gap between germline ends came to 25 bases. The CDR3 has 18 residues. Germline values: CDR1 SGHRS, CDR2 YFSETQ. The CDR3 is CASSLAGGGVGSGGIQYF. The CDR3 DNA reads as TGCGCCAGCAGCTTGGCCGGGGGGGGCGTAGGGTCAGGGGGCATTCAGTACTTC.

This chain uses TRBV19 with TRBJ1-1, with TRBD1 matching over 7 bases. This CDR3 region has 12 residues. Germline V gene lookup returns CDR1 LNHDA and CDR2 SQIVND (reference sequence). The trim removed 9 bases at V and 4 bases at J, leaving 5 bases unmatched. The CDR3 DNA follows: TGTGCCAGCAAGGACAGGTTCACTGAAGCTTTCTTT. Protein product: CASKDRFTEAFF.

The CDR3 DNA reads TGTGCCAGCAGGAAGCCAGGGACAGGGTGTGGCTACACCTTC. Its translation is CASRKPGTGCGYTF. The V call is TRBV6-1, the J call TRBJ1-2; the match to TRBD1 covers 9 bases. The CDR3 runs 14 residues. V was pared by 6 bases and J by 7 bases, with 9 bases of the junction left unmatched. In germline, CDR1 is MNHNS, CDR2 SASEGT.

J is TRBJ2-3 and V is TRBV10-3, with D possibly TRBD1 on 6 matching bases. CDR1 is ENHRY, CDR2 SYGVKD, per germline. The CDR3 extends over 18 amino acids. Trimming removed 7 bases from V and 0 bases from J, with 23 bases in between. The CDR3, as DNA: TGTGCCATCAAACAGGGCCAGGGGTCCTCGGGGAGCACAGATACGCAGTATTTT. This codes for CAIKQGQGSSGSTDTQYF.

CDR3 amino acids: CASSDRVGRDTEAFF. The DNA for the CDR3 is TGTGCCAGCAGTGACAGGGTTGGCCGAGACACTGAAGCTTTCTTT. V gene TRBV6-6 combines with J gene TRBJ1-1; TRBD1 matches 7 bases. This CDR3 contains 15 residues. CDR1 and CDR2 from the germline V gene are MNHNY and SVGAGI (reference sequence). The trim removed 5 bases at V and 3 bases at J, leaving 9 bases unmatched.

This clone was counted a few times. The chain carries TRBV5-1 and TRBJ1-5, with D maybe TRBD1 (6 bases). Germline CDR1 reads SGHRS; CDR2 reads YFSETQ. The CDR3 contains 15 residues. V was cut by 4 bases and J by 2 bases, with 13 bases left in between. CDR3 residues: CASSPTGLGNQPQHF. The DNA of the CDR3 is TGCGCCAGCAGCCCTACAGGGTTAGGCAATCAGCCCCAGCATTTT. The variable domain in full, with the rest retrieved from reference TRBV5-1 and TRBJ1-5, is KAGVTQTPRYLIKTRGQQVTLSCSPISGHRSVSWYQQTPGQGLQFLFEYFSETQRNKGNFPGRFSGRQFSNSRSEMNVSTLELGDSALYLCASSPTGLGNQPQHFGDGTRLSIL.

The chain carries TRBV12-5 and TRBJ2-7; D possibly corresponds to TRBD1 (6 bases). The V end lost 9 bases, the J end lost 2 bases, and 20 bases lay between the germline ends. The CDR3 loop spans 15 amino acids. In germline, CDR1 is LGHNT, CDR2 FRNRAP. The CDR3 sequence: CASLPDRKLPYEQYF. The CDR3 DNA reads TGTGCTAGCCTCCCCGACAGGAAACTACCCTACGAGCAGTACTTC.

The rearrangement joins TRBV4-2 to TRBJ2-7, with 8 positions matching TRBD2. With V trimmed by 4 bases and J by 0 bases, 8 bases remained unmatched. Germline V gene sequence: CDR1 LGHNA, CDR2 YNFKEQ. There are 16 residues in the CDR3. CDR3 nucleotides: TGTGCCAGCAGCCTGGCGGGGGGTCAAAGCTCCTACGAGCAGTACTTC. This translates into CASSLAGGQSSYEQYF.

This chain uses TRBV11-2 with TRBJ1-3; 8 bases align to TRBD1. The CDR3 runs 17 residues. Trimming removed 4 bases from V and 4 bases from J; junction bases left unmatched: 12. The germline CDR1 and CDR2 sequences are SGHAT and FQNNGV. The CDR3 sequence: CASSSPQGAFMGNTIYF. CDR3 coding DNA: TGTGCCAGCAGCTCGCCCCAGGGGGCTTTTATGGGAAACACCATATATTTT. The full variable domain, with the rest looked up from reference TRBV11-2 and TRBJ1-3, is EAGVAQSPRYKIIEKRQSVAFWCNPISGHATLYWYQQILGQGPKLLIQFQNNGVVDDSQLPKDRFSAERLKGVDSTLKIQPAKLEDSAVYLCASSSPQGAFMGNTIYFGEGSWLTVV.

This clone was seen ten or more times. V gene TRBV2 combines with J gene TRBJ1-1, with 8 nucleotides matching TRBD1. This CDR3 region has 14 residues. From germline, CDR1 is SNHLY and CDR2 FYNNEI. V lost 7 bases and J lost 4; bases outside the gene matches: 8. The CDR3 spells CASTLGQGATEAFF. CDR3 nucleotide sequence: TGTGCCAGCACCCTAGGACAGGGCGCCACTGAAGCTTTCTTT.

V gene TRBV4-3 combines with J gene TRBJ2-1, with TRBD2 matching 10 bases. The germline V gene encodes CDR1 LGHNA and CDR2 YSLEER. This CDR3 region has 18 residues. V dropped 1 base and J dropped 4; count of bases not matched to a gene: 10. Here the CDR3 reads CASSQADSGGLLYNEQFF. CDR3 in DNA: TGCGCCAGCAGCCAAGCGGATAGCGGGGGGCTACTATACAATGAGCAGTTCTTC.

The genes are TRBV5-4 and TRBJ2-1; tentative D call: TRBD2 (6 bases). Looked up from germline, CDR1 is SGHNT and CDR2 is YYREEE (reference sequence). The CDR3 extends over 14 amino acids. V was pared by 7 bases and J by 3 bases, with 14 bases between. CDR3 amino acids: CASGEMGGYNEQFF. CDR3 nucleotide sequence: TGTGCCAGCGGGGAAATGGGGGGCTACAATGAGCAGTTCTTC. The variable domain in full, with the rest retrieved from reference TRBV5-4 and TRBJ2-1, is ETGVTQSPTHLIKTRGQQVTLRCSSQSGHNTVSWYQQALGQGPQFIFQYYREEENGRGNFPPRFSGLQFPNYSSELNVNALELDDSALYLCASGEMGGYNEQFFGPGTRLTVL.

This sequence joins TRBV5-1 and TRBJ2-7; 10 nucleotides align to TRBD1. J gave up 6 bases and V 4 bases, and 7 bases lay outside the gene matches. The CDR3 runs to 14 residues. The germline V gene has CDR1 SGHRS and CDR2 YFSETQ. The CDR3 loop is CASSVGQGLGEQYF. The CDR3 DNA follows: TGCGCCAGCAGCGTGGGACAGGGGTTAGGCGAGCAGTACTTC.

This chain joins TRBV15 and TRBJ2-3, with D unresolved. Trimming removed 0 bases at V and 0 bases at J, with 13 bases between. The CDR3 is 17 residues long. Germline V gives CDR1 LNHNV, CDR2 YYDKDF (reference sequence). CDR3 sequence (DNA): TGTGCCACCAGCAGAGATGCGGCGGTACCTAGCACAGATACGCAGTATTTT. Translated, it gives CATSRDAAVPSTDTQYF.

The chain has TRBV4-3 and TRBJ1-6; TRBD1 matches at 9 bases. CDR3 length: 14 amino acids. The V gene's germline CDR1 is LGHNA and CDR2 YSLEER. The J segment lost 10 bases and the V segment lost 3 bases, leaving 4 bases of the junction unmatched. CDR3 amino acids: CASSQKQGASPLHF. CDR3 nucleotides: TGCGCCAGCAGCCAGAAACAGGGGGCATCACCCCTCCACTTT.

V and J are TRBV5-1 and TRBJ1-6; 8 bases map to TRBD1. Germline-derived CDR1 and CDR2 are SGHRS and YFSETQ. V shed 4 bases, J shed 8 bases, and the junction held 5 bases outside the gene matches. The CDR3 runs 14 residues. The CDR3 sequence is CASSLGTGDSPLHF. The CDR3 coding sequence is TGCGCCAGCAGCCTTGGGACAGGAGATTCACCCCTCCACTTT.